This T cell receptor (beta chain) was retrieved from a study of regulatory dendritic cells for organ transplantation (dated by TCRdb to between 2016 and 2019). About the study as a whole: Sorted naive and memory CD4+ and CD8+ T cells had their TCRbeta repertoires sequenced both before and after allostimulation with either regulatory or mature dendritic cells. Results and caveats for the whole study, not just this receptor: Repertoires were highly diverse in naive CD4+ and CD8+ T cells, less diverse in memory cells, and most oligoclonal in memory CD8+ cells. Allostimulation expanded memory CD8+ clones in both subjects, but regulatory dendritic cells appeared to induce more limited expansion than mature dendritic cells. Among the resting subsets, the most alloreactive TCR clonotypes were found in memory CD8+ T cells. Sequencing was done in only two subjects, and the authors reported considerable heterogeneity between individuals in the alloreactive memory CD8+ T cell pool.

V is reduced by 5 bases and J by 2 bases, leaving a spacing of 15 bases between them. From the cysteine up to the phenylalanine, the CDR3 has a length of 15 residues. Of the read, only the CDR3 DNA is kept; its 45 bases are in frame from base 1. Looking up the germline V gene (reference sequence) yields CDR1 SEHNR and CDR2 FQNEAQ. The TCRbeta CDR3 regions were amplified in a multiplexed two-step PCR with Vbeta-specific forward primers and Jbeta-specific reverse primers. TCRbeta libraries were sequenced on an Illumina instrument through the immunoSEQ service. Processing in the source paper ran as follows. V, D and J genes were assigned using IMGT annotation, and counts were corrected for multiplex PCR bias using synthetic CDR3 analogues. Repertoire clonality was computed in the immunoSEQ Analyzer as one minus normalized Shannon entropy. Clonal expansion was defined using Fisher's exact test with Benjamini-Hochberg false discovery rate control and a two-tailed threshold of P<0.01. TCRdb limited this immuneACCESS table to in-frame rearrangements with V and J called. A share of clones is missing; checked studies link under half to unresolved V genes, and the rest is unexplained. The DNA gave D and trimming, while V, J and clone size come from that table. For this sample the table gives some 35,000 clones, of which approximately 91% were detected only once. The ten most abundant clones make up over 0.06% of the sample.

This clone was detected a few times. Its antigen is not yet known. Per-base qualities were not stored, and no clone one base away is much larger. FACS was used to sort CD4+ or CD8+ cells into naive T cells (CD45RA+) and memory T cells (CD45RO+). The T cells used for TCR sequencing were obtained from two healthy control subjects. Unstimulated sorted T cell subsets served as baseline controls for the mixed lymphocyte reactions. Genomic DNA was extracted with the Qiagen DNeasy Blood & Tissue Kit. This chain joins TRBV7-9 to TRBJ1-1; 5 matching bases give a weak D call of TRBD1. The receptor was derived from a human donor in good health. Sequences were obtained from naive CD4+ T cells from blood. This specimen's cell subset or site label, interpreted: CD45RA+ naive T cells. The sequenced DNA is TGTGCCAGCAGCCTCTCCGGGGGAGTAAACACTGAAGCTTTCTTT. It specifies CASSLSGGVNTEAFF.